This TCR beta chain comes out of a study of control samples from healthy donors and cancer patients (dated by TCRdb to the early 2020s). Library preparation was by the immunoSEQ multiplex PCR assay. TCRdb mirrors the immuneACCESS table, restricted to in-frame sequences. Some clones are absent from its copies; in checked studies, under half trace to an unresolved V gene, and the reason for the others is unknown. This sample comprises some 140,000 clones, roughly 92% of them detected only once. The ten largest account for roughly 12% of the sample. As encoded in the germline V gene, CDR1 is MGHRA while CDR2 is YSYEKL. Counted from cysteine to phenylalanine, this CDR3 has 17 amino acids. Left in the record is the CDR3 DNA by itself, 51 bases read in frame from the first base. Trimming takes 0 bases from V and 8 bases from J, and the germline ends sit 19 bases apart. A note on this clone: The antigen it recognizes is unknown. Base-call qualities are not available, and no considerably larger clone is one nucleotide away.

Sequencing used blood. This chain is built from TRBV4-1 and TRBJ2-2, with a tentative D call of TRBD1 or TRBD2, each matching 5 bases. The origin of this receptor is a young man in good health. The CDR3 amino acid sequence is: CASSQEGWGLRVGELFF. The DNA is as follows: TGCGCCAGCAGCCAAGAAGGTTGGGGGTTAAGGGTTGGGGAGCTGTTTTTT.